Shown below are 7 T cell receptor beta chains from a single sample sequenced in a study of blood T cells in healthy people across ages. A sample-barcoded 5' primer and a J-beta primer mix were used in a second PCR of roughly 6 to 11 cycles. TCRdb reanalysed the 5' RACE reads using MiXCR and keeps one entry per CDR3 protein. This repertoire shows under 2,000,000 distinct CDR3 sequences, approximately 50% found once; its top ten account for roughly 2.1%. The specimen sequenced was blood. All receptors come from a woman aged 40 to 50 in good health.

V is TRBV6-5 and J is TRBJ2-7; 10 positions agree with TRBD1. The CDR3 extends over 15 amino acids. CDR1 and CDR2 from the germline V gene are MNHEY and SVGAGI. Trimming removed 7 bases from V and 2 bases from J; junction bases left unmatched: 8. CDR3 nucleotides: TGTGCCAGCACCGCCGACAGGGGGCTCACCTACGAGCAGTACTTC. Translation: CASTADRGLTYEQYF.

CDR3 in amino acids: CASSQSSISEQFF. DNA of the CDR3: TGTGCCAGCAGCCAAAGTTCGATCAGTGAGCAGTTCTTC. The V gene is TRBV3-1, the J gene TRBJ2-1; D not resolved. This CDR3 contains 13 residues. Trimming removed 2 bases from V and 9 bases from J, with 11 bases in between. Germline CDR1 LGHDT, CDR2 YNNKEL (reference sequence).

DNA of the CDR3: TGTGCCAGCAGCGTAGGGTGGGCAGGGGATTCACCCCTCCACTTT. It is translated as CASSVGWAGDSPLHF. J is TRBJ1-6 and V is TRBV9; a weak D match, TRBD1 (6 bases). CDR1 and CDR2 from the germline V gene are SGDLS and YYNGEE. V lost 0 bases to trimming and J lost 8 bases, with 12 bases between them. CDR3 size: 15 residues.

J is TRBJ1-2 and V is TRBV9; D is unclear. V lost 3 bases, J lost 4 bases, and 13 bases lay in between. CDR1 SGDLS and CDR2 YYNGEE come from the germline V gene. This CDR3 region has 14 residues. The CDR3 here is CASSARPDPYGYTF. The CDR3 nucleotides read TGTGCCAGCAGCGCCCGACCAGACCCCTATGGCTACACCTTC.

The chain couples TRBV14 to TRBJ2-1; no firm D call. The CDR3 has 11 amino acids. Per germline, CDR1 SGHDN and CDR2 FVKESK. The V and J ends lost 1 base and 10 bases respectively, with 5 bases between them. This chain's CDR3 is CASSQALEQFF. In DNA form, the CDR3 reads TGTGCCAGCAGCCAAGCCCTAGAGCAGTTCTTC. The full variable domain, in which reference TRBV14 and TRBJ2-1 provide the parts outside the CDR3, is EAGVTQFPSHSVIEKGQTVTLRCDPISGHDNLYWYRRVMGKEIKFLLHFVKESKQDESGMPNNRFLAERTGGTYSTLKVQPAELEDSGVYFCASSQALEQFFGPGTRLTVL.

There are a few counts of this clonotype. This chain connects TRBV6-6 to TRBJ2-7; weak D call: TRBD2 (5 bases). V lost 3 bases, J lost 3 bases, and 15 bases lay in between. The CDR3 contains 15 residues. Germline values: CDR1 MNHNY, CDR2 SVGAGI (reference sequence). CDR3 nucleotide sequence: TGTGCCAGCAGTTATGGGGTAGGAGGCTACTACGAGCAGTACTTC. Protein product: CASSYGVGGYYEQYF.

The CDR3 bases are TGCAGTGCTAGAGATCAGGTACAGGGCCCCTACAATGAGCAGTTCTTC. This translates into CSARDQVQGPYNEQFF. The chain carries TRBV20-1 and TRBJ2-1; D perhaps matches TRBD1 (6 bases). V was clipped by 0 bases and J by 2 bases, with 14 bases between them. Germline V gives CDR1 DFQATT, CDR2 SNEGSKA (reference sequence). There are 16 residues in the CDR3.